The T cell receptor beta chain under discussion was sequenced for a study of T cells in Graves' hyperthyroidism and ophthalmopathy. General study findings and limits: In blood, most of the thyroid clonotypes expanded above 0.001 were also present.

As concerns this clonotype: Its antigen is not known. No conserved phenylalanine or tryptophan is present at the end of the CDR3, so a read error is the likely explanation.

The CDR3 regions of TCR beta were amplified from RNA transcripts. TCR CDR3 underwent first-round RT-PCR with the HTBI primer set. TCRdb used MiXCR to reprocess the multiplex PCR reads, holding one entry per CDR3 protein. The sample lists 500,000 to 750,000 distinct CDR3 sequences, 46% occurring once. This CDR3 region has 14 residues. Germline V gene data show CDR1 as WSHSY and CDR2 as SAAADI. V lost 7 bases, J lost 3 bases, and 15 bases lay in between. This receptor was taken from a woman aged 18-29 years with Graves' hyperthyroidism. The chain carries TRBV10-2 and TRBJ1-2; a possible D gene is TRBD1 (5 bases). The material sequenced was peripheral blood or thyroid tissue (not recorded which). CDR3 protein: CASTDTPADYGYTL. For the CDR3, the DNA is TGCGCCAGCACGGACACCCCAGCGGACTATGGCTACACCCTC.